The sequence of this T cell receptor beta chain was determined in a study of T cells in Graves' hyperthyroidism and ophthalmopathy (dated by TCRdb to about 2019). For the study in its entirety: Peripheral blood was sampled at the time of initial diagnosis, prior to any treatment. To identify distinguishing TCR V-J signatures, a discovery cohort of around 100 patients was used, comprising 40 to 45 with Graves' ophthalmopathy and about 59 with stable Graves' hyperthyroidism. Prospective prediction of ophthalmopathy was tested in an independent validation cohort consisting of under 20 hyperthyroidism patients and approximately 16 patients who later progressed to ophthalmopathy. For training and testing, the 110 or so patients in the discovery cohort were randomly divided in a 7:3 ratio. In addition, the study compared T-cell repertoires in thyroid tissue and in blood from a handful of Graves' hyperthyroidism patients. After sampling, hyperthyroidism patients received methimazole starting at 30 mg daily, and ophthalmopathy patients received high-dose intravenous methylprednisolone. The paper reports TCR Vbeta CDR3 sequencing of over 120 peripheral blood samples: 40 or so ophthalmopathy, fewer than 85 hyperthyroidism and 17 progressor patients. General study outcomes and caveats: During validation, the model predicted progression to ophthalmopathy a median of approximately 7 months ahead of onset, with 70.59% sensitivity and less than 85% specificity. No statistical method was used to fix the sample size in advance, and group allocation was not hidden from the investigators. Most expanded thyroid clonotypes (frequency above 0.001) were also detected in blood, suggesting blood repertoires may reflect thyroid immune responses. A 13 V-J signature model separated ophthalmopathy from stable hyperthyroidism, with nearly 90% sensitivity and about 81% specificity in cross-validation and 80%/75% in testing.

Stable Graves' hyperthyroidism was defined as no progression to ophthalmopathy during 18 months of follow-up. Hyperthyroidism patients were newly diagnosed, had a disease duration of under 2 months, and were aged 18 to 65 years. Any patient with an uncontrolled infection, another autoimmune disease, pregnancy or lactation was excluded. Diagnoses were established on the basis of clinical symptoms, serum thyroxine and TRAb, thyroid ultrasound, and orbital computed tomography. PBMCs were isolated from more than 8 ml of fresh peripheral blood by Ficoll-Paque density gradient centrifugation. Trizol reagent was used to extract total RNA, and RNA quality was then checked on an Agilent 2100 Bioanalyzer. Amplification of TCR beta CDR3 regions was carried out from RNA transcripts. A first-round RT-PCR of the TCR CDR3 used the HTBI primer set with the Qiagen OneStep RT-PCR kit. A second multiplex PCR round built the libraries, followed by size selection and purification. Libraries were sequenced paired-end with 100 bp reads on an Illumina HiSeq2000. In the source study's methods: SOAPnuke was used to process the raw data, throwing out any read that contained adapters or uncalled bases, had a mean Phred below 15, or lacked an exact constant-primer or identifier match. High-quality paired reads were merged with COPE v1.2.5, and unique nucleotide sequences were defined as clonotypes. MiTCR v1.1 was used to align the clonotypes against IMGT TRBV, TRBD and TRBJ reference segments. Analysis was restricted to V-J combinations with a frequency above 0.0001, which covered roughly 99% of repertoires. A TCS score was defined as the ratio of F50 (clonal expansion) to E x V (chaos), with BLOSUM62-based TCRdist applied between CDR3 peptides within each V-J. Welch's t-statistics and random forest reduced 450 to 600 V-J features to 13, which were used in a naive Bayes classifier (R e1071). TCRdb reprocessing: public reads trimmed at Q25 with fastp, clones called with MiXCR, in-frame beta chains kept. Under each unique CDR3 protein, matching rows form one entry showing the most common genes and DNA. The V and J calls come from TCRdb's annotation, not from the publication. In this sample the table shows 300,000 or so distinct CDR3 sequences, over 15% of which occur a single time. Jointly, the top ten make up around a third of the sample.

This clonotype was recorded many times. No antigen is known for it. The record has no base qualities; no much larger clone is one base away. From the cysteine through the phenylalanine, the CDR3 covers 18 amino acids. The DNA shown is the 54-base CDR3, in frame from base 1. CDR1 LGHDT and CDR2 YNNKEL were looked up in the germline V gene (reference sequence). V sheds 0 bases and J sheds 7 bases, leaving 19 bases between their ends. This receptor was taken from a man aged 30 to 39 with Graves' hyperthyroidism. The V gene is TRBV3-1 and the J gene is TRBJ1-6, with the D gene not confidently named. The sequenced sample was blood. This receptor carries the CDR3 CASSQERFFAMGNSPLHF. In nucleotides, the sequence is TGTGCCAGCAGCCAAGAAAGGTTTTTCGCGATGGGGAATTCACCCCTCCACTTT.